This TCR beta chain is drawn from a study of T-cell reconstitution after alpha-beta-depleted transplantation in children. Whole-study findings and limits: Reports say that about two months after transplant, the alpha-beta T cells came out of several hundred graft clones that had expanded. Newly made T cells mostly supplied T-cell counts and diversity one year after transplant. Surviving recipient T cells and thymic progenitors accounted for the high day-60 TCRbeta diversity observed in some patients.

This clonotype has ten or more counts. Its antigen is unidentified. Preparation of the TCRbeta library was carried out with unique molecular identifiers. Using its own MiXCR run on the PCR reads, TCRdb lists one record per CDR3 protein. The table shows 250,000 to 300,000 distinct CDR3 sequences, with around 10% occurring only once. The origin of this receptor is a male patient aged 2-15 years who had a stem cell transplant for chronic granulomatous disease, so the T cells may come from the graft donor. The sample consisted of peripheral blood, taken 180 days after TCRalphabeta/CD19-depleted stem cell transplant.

The CDR3 loop reads CASSLAGLAGGTGELFF. CDR3 DNA sequence: TGTGCCAGCAGTTTAGCCGGACTAGCGGGAGGTACCGGGGAGCTGTTTTTT. The rearrangement joins TRBV12-3 or TRBV12-4 to TRBJ2-2; 14 positions agree with TRBD2. The CDR3 loop spans 17 amino acids. The J segment lost 5 bases and the V segment lost 0 bases, leaving 2 bases of the junction unmatched.